Listed below are T cell receptor beta chains from one sample, sequenced in a study of blood T cell repertoires in COVID-19. Measured with immunoSEQ multiplex PCR; TCRdb has only the in-frame clones, and not every one. The sample yields 55,000 or so clones, over 70% seen once. The specimen was peripheral blood. The receptors shown here come from a man in his sixties with acute or convalescent COVID-19. CDR3s include the opening cysteine and the closing phenylalanine or tryptophan. The D gene is left open where the match is weak. Not all rows give a size; the values are once, few, many and, for expanded clones, a class.

CDR3 DNA	CDR3 protein	V gene	clone size	J gene	D gene
TGTGCCAGCAGCTTAGGGCGGGATTCCCACGAGCAGTACTTC	CASSLGRDSHEQYF	TRBV13	NA	TRBJ2-7	NA
TGTGCCAGCAGTTTCAGTGGTAACTATGGCTACACCTTC	CASSFSGNYGYTF	TRBV12-3/TRBV12-4	NA	TRBJ1-2	NA
TGTGCCAGTAAAAGAGGCCTGAACACTGAAGCTTTCTTT	CASKRGLNTEAFF	TRBV19	NA	TRBJ1-1	NA
TGCAGCGTTGTCGCTGGGCTTGGCTACACCTTC	CSVVAGLGYTF	TRBV29-1	NA	TRBJ1-2	NA
TGTGCCAGTGCCCTCAGGCAGTTGAATGGCTACACCTTC	CASALRQLNGYTF	TRBV28	NA	TRBJ1-2	NA
TGTGCCAGCAGTTTTCACGGGGAAGGAACCGGGGAGCTGTTTTTT	CASSFHGEGTGELFF	TRBV27	NA	TRBJ2-2	NA
TGTGCCAGCAGCTTTGATGCGACAGAAATCTACGAGCAGTACTTC	CASSFDATEIYEQYF	TRBV5-4	NA	TRBJ2-7	NA
TGTGCCAGCAGGGTGTGGGGGGGCCAGATTGGCGGGGAGCTGTTTTTT	CASRVWGGQIGGELFF	TRBV5-4	few	TRBJ2-2	NA
TGTGCCAGCAGCCCACGGACTAGCGGGGGTTTCGATGAGCAGTTCTTC	CASSPRTSGGFDEQFF	TRBV7-9	NA	TRBJ2-1	TRBD2
TGTGCCAGCAAGAACGGGGTTGCAGATACGCAGTATTTT	CASKNGVADTQYF	TRBV5-5	NA	TRBJ2-3	NA
TGTGCCAGCAGTGACAGGGATCGGAACACCGGGGAGCTGTTTTTT	CASSDRDRNTGELFF	TRBV6-1	NA	TRBJ2-2	NA
TGTGCCTGGAGTGTGGGGCAGGGGAAACGGAAATATGGCTACACCTTC	CAWSVGQGKRKYGYTF	TRBV30	NA	TRBJ1-2	NA
TGTGCCAGCAGTTCACAGCCCTCCTACGAGCAGTACTTC	CASSSQPSYEQYF	TRBV6-5	NA	TRBJ2-7	NA
TGTGCCAGCAGCCCCCGGACTGACTCTGGAAACACCATATATTTT	CASSPRTDSGNTIYF	TRBV7-9	NA	TRBJ1-3	NA
TGTGCCAGCAGCCTAAGGACAGGGGAGGCCGGGGAGCTGTTTTTT	CASSLRTGEAGELFF	TRBV4-2	NA	TRBJ2-2	TRBD1
TGTGCCAGCAGCTTGCGAACGGCTAGCGGTACAGATACGCAGTATTTT	CASSLRTASGTDTQYF	TRBV5-4	few	TRBJ2-3	TRBD2
TGTGCCAGCGGGCGTGCCAGCACTGAAGCTTTCTTT	CASGRASTEAFF	TRBV11-2	few	TRBJ1-1	NA
TGTGCCTGGAGTGTTGGACAATCCTATGGCTACACCTTC	CAWSVGQSYGYTF	TRBV30	NA	TRBJ1-2	NA
TGTGCCAGCAGCTTGTGGAATGGGGGGGACGGCAATGAAAAACTGTTTTTT	CASSLWNGGDGNEKLFF	TRBV7-9	NA	TRBJ1-4	NA
TGCAGCGTTCCTCAGCGGGGGGGCCGCAATGAGCAGTTCTTC	CSVPQRGGRNEQFF	TRBV29-1	NA	TRBJ2-1	TRBD2
TGTGCCAGCAGTTTGATCCCAGGGGGAAACACCATATATTTT	CASSLIPGGNTIYF	TRBV27	NA	TRBJ1-3	NA
TGTGCCAGCAGTACCCAGGGATACGAGCAGTACTTC	CASSTQGYEQYF	TRBV27	NA	TRBJ2-7	NA
TGTGCCACCAGTGACCGTAACGAGGAGACCCAGTACTTC	CATSDRNEETQYF	TRBV24-1	NA	TRBJ2-5	NA
TGTGCCAGCAGCTTGCAGCGGGGTCAGCCCCAGCATTTT	CASSLQRGQPQHF	TRBV5-5	once	TRBJ1-5	NA
TGTGCCAGCAGCCAGACAGGGACCATCCAAGAGACCCAGTACTTC	CASSQTGTIQETQYF	TRBV4-2	NA	TRBJ2-5	TRBD1
TGTGCCAGCTCACCACCGTCAGTGAACACTGAAGCTTTCTTT	CASSPPSVNTEAFF	TRBV18	NA	TRBJ1-1	NA
TGTGCCAGCAGCCAGCCGGGAGGGACCGGGGAGCTGTTTTTT	CASSQPGGTGELFF	TRBV7-2	once	TRBJ2-2	TRBD2
TGTGCCACCAGTGACCTGACTAGCGGGGGCCCAGGGGAGCAGTTCTTC	CATSDLTSGGPGEQFF	TRBV24-1	NA	TRBJ2-1	TRBD2
TGTGCCAGCAGCCAAGATCGGGCGGGCGGGGAGCTGTTTTTT	CASSQDRAGGELFF	TRBV4-2	NA	TRBJ2-2	NA